The 5 T cell receptor beta chains below were found in one sample sequenced in a study of shared clonotypes between healthy human individuals (dated by TCRdb to 2020 to 2021). The receptor library was made with the immunoSEQ multiplex PCR assay. TCRdb obtained this table from immuneACCESS and retained in-frame rearrangements with V and J assigned. These tables miss some clones; where compared with another copy, unresolved V genes account for less than half of the shortfall, and the remainder is unexplained. The sample table holds more than 1.2 million clones, of which about 98.5% were seen once. The top ten clonotypes cover about 0.34% of the sample. Sequencing was done on a sample of naive CD4+ T cells sorted from blood. This sample's cell subset or site label indicates: CD45RA+ positively selected. These receptors were obtained from a man aged 25 to 40 in good health.

Comments on this clone: This specimen includes other DNA sequences encoding the same CDR3. The chain carries TRBV19 and TRBJ2-7; D is tentatively TRBD1 or TRBD2 (5 bases each). V lost 2 bases and J lost 0, with 8 bases in between. The CDR3 runs 14 residues. The germline gives CDR1 LNHDA, CDR2 SQIVND (reference sequence). CDR3 sequence (DNA): TGTGCCAGTAGTATACGGGGCAACTCCTACGAGCAGTACTTC. Encoded protein: CASSIRGNSYEQYF. Together with reference TRBV19 and TRBJ2-7, the CDR3 gives the full variable domain: DGGITQSPKYLFRKEGQNVTLSCEQNLNHDAMYWYRQDPGQGLRLIYYSQIVNDFQKGDIAEGYSVSREKKESFPLTVTSAQKNPTAFYLCASSIRGNSYEQYFGPGTRLTVT.

The chain recombines TRBV10-2 with TRBJ2-5, with D tentatively TRBD2 (7 bases). Germline V gene data show CDR1 as WSHSY and CDR2 as SAAADI. V gave up 5 bases and J gave up 2 bases, with 15 bases separating them. The CDR3 runs 15 residues. CDR3 in DNA: TGCGCCAGCAGTTTGGGGGCTAGCGGACAAGAGACCCAGTACTTC. Translating gives CASSLGASGQETQYF.

This chain links TRBV19 with TRBJ2-7; D is perhaps TRBD2 (6 bases). V dropped 7 bases and J dropped 0 bases, with 19 bases sitting between them. The CDR3 runs 16 residues. Germline-derived CDR1 and CDR2 are LNHDA and SQIVND (reference sequence). Here the CDR3 DNA reads TGTGCCAGTATGGGGAGAGGGACTTCTAACTCCTACGAGCAGTACTTC. Protein sequence: CASMGRGTSNSYEQYF. The full variable domain, completed using reference TRBV19 and TRBJ2-7, is DGGITQSPKYLFRKEGQNVTLSCEQNLNHDAMYWYRQDPGQGLRLIYYSQIVNDFQKGDIAEGYSVSREKKESFPLTVTSAQKNPTAFYLCASMGRGTSNSYEQYFGPGTRLTVT.

Regarding this clone: The sample holds other DNA sequences that translate to the same CDR3. This chain joins TRBV10-1 and TRBJ2-7; D gene ambiguous. Germline CDR1 is WNHNN and CDR2 is SYGVQD (reference sequence). The V gene lost 0 bases and the J gene lost 4 bases, with 4 bases spanning the gap. This CDR3 is built from 12 residues. Here the CDR3 reads CASSESGYEQYF. In DNA form, the CDR3 reads TGCGCCAGCAGTGAGTCAGGATACGAGCAGTACTTC.

The J gene is TRBJ2-1, the V gene TRBV6-1, with no clear D. Germline CDR1 reads MNHNS; CDR2 reads SASEGT. The CDR3 has 13 residues. Deletions cut 1 base from V and 5 bases from J, with 6 bases between. CDR3: CASSEGSHNEQFF. Here the CDR3 DNA reads TGTGCCAGCAGTGAAGGATCCCACAATGAGCAGTTCTTC.